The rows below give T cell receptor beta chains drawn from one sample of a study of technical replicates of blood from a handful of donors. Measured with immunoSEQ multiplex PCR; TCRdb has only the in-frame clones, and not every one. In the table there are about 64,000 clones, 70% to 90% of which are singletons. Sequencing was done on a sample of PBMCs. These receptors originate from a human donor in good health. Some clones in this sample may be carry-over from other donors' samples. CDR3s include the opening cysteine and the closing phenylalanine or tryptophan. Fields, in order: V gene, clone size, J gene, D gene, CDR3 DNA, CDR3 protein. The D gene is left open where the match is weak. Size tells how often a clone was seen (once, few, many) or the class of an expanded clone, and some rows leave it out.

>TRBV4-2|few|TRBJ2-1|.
TGTGCCAGCAGCCAAGATAAGGGGTTCTACAATGAGCAGTTCTTC
CASSQDKGFYNEQFF
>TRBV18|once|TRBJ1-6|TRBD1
TGTGCCAGCTCACTGGGACAGGGGGCCCTTAATTCACCCCTCCACTTT
CASSLGQGALNSPLHF
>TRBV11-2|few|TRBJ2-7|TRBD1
TGTGCCAGCAGCTTCGACAGGGGGCCTCAGTACTTC
CASSFDRGPQYF
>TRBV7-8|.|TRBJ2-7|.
TGTGCCAGCAGCCCACGAGGTAGCTCCTACGAGCAGTACTTC
CASSPRGSSYEQYF
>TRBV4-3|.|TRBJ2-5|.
TGCGCCAGCAGCCCTTATGGGGAGCCAGGGAGGGAGACCCAGTACTTC
CASSPYGEPGRETQYF
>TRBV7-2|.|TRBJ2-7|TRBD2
TGTGCCAGCAGCTTGATAGCGGGGGACTACGAGCAGTACTTC
CASSLIAGDYEQYF
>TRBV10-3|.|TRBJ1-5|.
TGTGCCATCAGTGAACAGGAGATTCAGCCCCAGCATTTT
CAISEQEIQPQHF
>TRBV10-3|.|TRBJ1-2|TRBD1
TGTGCCATCAGTGAGTCGGGACAGGGGTACTATGGCTACACCTTC
CAISESGQGYYGYTF
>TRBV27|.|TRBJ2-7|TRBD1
TGTGCCAGCAGTCCCGGGACAGGGGGCGCATCCTACGAGCAGTACTTC
CASSPGTGGASYEQYF
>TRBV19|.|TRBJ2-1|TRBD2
TGTGCCAGTAGTGTCGTAGCGGGGGGCGGCTACAATGAGCAGTTCTTC
CASSVVAGGGYNEQFF
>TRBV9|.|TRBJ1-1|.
TGTGCCAGCAGCGCCTTGGGGGGTCTGAACACTGAAGCTTTCTTT
CASSALGGLNTEAFF
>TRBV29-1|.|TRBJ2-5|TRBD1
TGCAGCGTGGATGGACAGGGGGGTAGAGGGACCCAGTACTTC
CSVDGQGGRGTQYF
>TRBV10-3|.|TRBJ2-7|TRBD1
TGTGCCATCAGTGAGGGGACAGTCAGCTCCTACGAGCAGTACTTC
CAISEGTVSSYEQYF
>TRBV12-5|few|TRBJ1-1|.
TGTGCTAGTGGTTTGGCTCCGGTGAACACTGAAGCTTTCTTT
CASGLAPVNTEAFF
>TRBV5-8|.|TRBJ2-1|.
TGTGCCAGCAACGCGGGTGTCAAGGAGCAGTTCTTC
CASNAGVKEQFF
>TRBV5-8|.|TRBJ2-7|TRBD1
TGTGCCAGCAGCAGGGGGACAGGAGCCTACGAGCAGTACTTC
CASSRGTGAYEQYF